This is a list of T cell receptor beta chains from one sample in a study of blood T cell repertoires in COVID-19. TCRdb's table, derived via immunoSEQ multiplex PCR, lists solely in-frame clones and lacks some. There are under 130,000 clones in the sample; approximately 89% occur only once, and 17% lies in the top ten. The sequenced material came from peripheral blood. The source of these receptors is a woman of 80 years or more in a cohort sampled during active COVID-19. Each CDR3 is given with its conserved first and last residue.

len: 15; v_gene: TRBV4-2; CDR3aa: CASSQPGQINEKLFF
len: 13; v_gene: TRBV18; CDR3aa: CASSGQANTEAFF
len: 14; v_gene: TRBV19; CDR3aa: CASRITTSGREQFF
len: 14; v_gene: TRBV11-2; CDR3aa: CASSLGQGTSEAFF
len: 19; v_gene: TRBV15; CDR3aa: CATSTDTSGREGRIHEQYF
len: 15; v_gene: TRBV29-1; CDR3aa: CSVVPRVAEYNEQFF
len: 14; v_gene: TRBV27; CDR3aa: CASSPRTVNQPQHF
len: 15; v_gene: TRBV19; CDR3aa: CASIKGRFVVAEAFF
len: 15; v_gene: TRBV5-6; CDR3aa: CASSLLAGGSDTQYF
len: 13; v_gene: TRBV4-1; CDR3aa: CASSQVSFYEQYF
len: 15; v_gene: TRBV18; CDR3aa: CASSPVEGSYNEQFF
len: 13; v_gene: TRBV18; CDR3aa: CASSPPAGYEQYF
len: 14; v_gene: TRBV27; CDR3aa: CASSPLPSGNTIYF
len: 15; v_gene: TRBV9; CDR3aa: CASSPNPSVADTQYF
len: 16; v_gene: TRBV6-1; CDR3aa: CASSAPRGSGTDTQYF
len: 13; v_gene: TRBV6-6; CDR3aa: CASSYPRLEYQYF
len: 16; v_gene: TRBV2; CDR3aa: CASSDLAGGAGYEQYF
len: 13; v_gene: TRBV18; CDR3aa: CASSRDISQPQHF